The 2 T cell receptor beta chains given below trace back to one sample, sequenced in a study of early T cells in non-severe SARS-CoV-2 infection. TCRdb re-called the 5' RACE reads with MiXCR, one entry per CDR3 protein. The sample lists fewer than 30,000 distinct CDR3 sequences, 4.3% occurring once. Sequencing was performed on whole blood. All receptors derive from an adult who was a healthcare worker with PCR-confirmed SARS-CoV-2 infection or an uninfected control (not recorded which).

This clonotype was observed at least ten times. This chain links TRBV2 with TRBJ2-1; D gene uncertain. V dropped 6 bases and J dropped 2 bases, with 14 bases sitting between them. This CDR3 region has 15 residues. CDR1 is SNHLY and CDR2 is FYNNEI in the germline V gene. DNA of the CDR3: TGTGCCAGCAGACCCCGGATAACAGCCTACAATGAGCAGTTCTTC. It yields the protein CASRPRITAYNEQFF.

Within the sample, this clonotype is medium-sized. This chain links TRBV11-2 with TRBJ2-1; D not certain. In germline, CDR1 is SGHAT, CDR2 FQNNGV. CDR3 length equals 14 residues. V gave up 5 bases and J gave up 8 bases, with 16 bases separating them. CDR3 amino acids: CASSPRTPMDEQFF. The CDR3 DNA is TGTGCCAGCAGCCCCAGGACCCCGATGGATGAGCAGTTCTTC.